This T cell receptor (beta chain) came from a study of blood T cell repertoires in COVID-19. Sequencing was performed with immunoSEQ multiplex PCR; in TCRdb, only in-frame clones are kept and a portion is missing. This repertoire shows fewer than 400,000 clones, roughly 86% found once; its top ten account for about 1.8%. This CDR3 spans 14 amino acids. The junction had 0 bases not matched to a gene; V was cut back by 2 bases and J by 4 bases. CDR1 is MNHNS, CDR2 SASEGT, per germline. The sequence was collected from a woman between 25 and 40 years old who had recovered from COVID-19. The chain recombines TRBV6-1 with TRBJ2-3, with 10 bases matching TRBD2. Material: PBMCs or T cells enriched from blood (not recorded which). CDR3 bases: TGTGCCAGCAGTGAACTAGCGGGAGCAGATACGCAGTATTTT. Residues: CASSELAGADTQYF.